This T cell receptor (beta chain) was captured by sequencing in a study of cytomegalovirus exposure and HLA in healthy donors. Germline values: CDR1 SNHLY, CDR2 FYNNEI. J was trimmed by 8 bases and V by 6 bases; bases with no gene match: 9. This CDR3 contains 15 residues. The PCR made use of 60 Vbeta and 13 Jbeta primers. Repertoires were generated with immunoSEQ multiplex PCR, while TCRdb's copy carries only in-frame clones and drops some. This sample has almost 95,000 clones; about 62% occur once, and the top ten carry about 3.8%. This clone was seen more than once but under ten times. Sequencing used PBMCs. This clonotype was sampled from a man younger than 45 in good health and CMV-seronegative. J is TRBJ2-1 and V is TRBV2; TRBD2 aligns across 11 bases. The CDR3 is CASRIAGGPFDEQFF. CDR3 coding DNA: TGTGCCAGCAGGATAGCGGGAGGGCCCTTCGATGAGCAGTTCTTC.